This T cell receptor beta chain was sequenced for a study of early T cells in non-severe SARS-CoV-2 infection. This clonotype was picked up many times. The CDR3 sequence is 14 residues long. The V and J ends lost 6 bases and 2 bases, in that order; junction bases with no gene match: 6. Germline-derived CDR1 and CDR2 are MNHEY and SVGAGI. As part of library construction, unique molecular identifiers were attached to individual cDNA molecules. Via MiXCR, TCRdb re-called the 5' RACE reads, giving one row per CDR3 protein. The table has around 32,000 distinct CDR3 sequences, about 6.1% seen once; the top ten hold around 5.4%.

The rearrangement links TRBV6-5 to TRBJ2-7, with 8 positions matching TRBD1. The TCR originated in an adult who was a healthcare worker with PCR-confirmed SARS-CoV-2 infection or an uninfected control (not recorded which). Sequenced input: whole blood. This CDR3 is CASSLTGATYEQYF. In DNA, the CDR3 is TGTGCCAGCAGCCTGACAGGGGCGACCTACGAGCAGTACTTC.